This TCR beta chain derives from a study of blood T cell repertoires in COVID-19. Clones were sequenced by immunoSEQ multiplex PCR, and TCRdb holds only the in-frame ones, with some missing. Among around 130,000 clones listed, 82% were seen once. Germline CDR1 MNHEY, CDR2 SMNVEV (reference sequence). The V end lost 5 bases, the J end lost 6 bases, and 14 bases lay between the germline ends. The CDR3 is made up of 13 amino acids. Sequencing was done on a sample of peripheral blood. The gene calls are TRBV27 and TRBJ2-7, with D tentatively TRBD2 (5 bases). The sequence was obtained from a woman of 80 years or more with acute or convalescent COVID-19. CDR3 DNA: TGTGCCAGCAGTGTTACTAGTAGCTCCGAGCAGTACTTC. Amino acids: CASSVTSSSEQYF.